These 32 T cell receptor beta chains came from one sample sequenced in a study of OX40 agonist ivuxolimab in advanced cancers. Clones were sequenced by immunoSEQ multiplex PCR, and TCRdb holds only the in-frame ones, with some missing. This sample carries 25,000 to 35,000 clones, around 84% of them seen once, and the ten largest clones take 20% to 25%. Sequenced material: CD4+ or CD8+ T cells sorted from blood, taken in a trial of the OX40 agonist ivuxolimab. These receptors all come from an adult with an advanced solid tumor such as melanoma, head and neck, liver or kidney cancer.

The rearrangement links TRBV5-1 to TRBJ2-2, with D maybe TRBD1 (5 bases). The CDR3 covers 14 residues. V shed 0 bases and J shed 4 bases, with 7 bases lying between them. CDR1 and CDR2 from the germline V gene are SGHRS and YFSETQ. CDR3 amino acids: CASSLGTFTGELFF. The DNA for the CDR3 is TGCGCCAGCAGCTTGGGGACATTCACCGGGGAGCTGTTTTTT. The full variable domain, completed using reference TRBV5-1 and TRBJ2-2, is KAGVTQTPRYLIKTRGQQVTLSCSPISGHRSVSWYQQTPGQGLQFLFEYFSETQRNKGNFPGRFSGRQFSNSRSEMNVSTLELGDSALYLCASSLGTFTGELFFGEGSRLTVL.

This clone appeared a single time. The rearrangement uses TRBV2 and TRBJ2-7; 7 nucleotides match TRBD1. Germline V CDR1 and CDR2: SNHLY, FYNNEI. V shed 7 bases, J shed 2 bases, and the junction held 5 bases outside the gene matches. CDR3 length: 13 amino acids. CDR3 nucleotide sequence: TGTGCCAGCACCGGGACAGACACCTACGAGCAGTACTTC. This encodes CASTGTDTYEQYF.

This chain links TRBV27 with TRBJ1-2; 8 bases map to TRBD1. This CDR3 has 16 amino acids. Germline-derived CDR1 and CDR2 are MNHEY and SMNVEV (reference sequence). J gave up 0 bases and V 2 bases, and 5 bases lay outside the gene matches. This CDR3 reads CASSLGRGPANYGYTF. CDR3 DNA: TGTGCCAGCAGTTTAGGCAGGGGGCCTGCTAACTATGGCTACACCTTC.

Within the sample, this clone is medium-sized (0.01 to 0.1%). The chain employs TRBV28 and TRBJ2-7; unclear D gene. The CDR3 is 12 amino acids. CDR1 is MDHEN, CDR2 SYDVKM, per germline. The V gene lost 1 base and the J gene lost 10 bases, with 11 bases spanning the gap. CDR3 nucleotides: TGTGCCAGCAGTTTATCTATCCACGGCCAGTACTTC. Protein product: CASSLSIHGQYF.

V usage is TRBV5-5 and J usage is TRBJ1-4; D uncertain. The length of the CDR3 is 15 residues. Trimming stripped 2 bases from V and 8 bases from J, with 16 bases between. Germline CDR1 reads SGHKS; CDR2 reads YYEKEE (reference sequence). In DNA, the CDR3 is TGTGCCAGCAGCTTCCTTGGGTCCCGGGCCGAAAAACTGTTTTTT. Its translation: CASSFLGSRAEKLFF.

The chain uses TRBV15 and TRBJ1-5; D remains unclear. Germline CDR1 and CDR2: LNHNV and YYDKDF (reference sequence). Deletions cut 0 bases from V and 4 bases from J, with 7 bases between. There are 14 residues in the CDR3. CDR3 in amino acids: CATSRDHGNQPQHF. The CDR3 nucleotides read TGTGCCACCAGCAGAGATCACGGTAATCAGCCCCAGCATTTT.

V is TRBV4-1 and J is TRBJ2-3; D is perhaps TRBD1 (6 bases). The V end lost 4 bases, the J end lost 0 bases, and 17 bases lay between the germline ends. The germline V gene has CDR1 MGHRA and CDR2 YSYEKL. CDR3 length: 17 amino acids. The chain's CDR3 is CASSLRWRTESTDTQYF. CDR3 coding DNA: TGCGCCAGCAGCCTCCGTTGGAGGACAGAGAGCACAGATACGCAGTATTTT.

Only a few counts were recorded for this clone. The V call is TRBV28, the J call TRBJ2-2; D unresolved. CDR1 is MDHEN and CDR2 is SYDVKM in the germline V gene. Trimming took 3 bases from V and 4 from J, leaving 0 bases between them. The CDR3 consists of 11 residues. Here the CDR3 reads CASSFTGELFF. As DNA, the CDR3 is TGTGCCAGCAGTTTCACCGGGGAGCTGTTTTTT.

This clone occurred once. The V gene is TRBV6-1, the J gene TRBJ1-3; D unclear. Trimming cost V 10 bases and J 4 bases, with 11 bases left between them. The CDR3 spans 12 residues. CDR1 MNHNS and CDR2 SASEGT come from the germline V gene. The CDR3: CATSSGGNTIYF. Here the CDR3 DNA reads TGTGCCACCTCTTCTGGGGGAAACACCATATATTTT.

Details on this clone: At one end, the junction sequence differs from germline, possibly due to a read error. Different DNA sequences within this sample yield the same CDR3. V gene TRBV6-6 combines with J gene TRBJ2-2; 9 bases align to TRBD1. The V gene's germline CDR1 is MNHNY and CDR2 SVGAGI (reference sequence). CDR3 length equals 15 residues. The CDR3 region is CASNQDRGATGELFF. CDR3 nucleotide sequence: TGTGCCAGCAATCAGGACAGGGGAGCCACCGGGGAGCTATTTTTT.

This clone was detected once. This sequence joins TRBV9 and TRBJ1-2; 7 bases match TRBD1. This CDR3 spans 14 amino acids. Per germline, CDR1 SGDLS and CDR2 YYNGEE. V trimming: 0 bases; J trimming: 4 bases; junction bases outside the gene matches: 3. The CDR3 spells CASSVGWDSYGYTF. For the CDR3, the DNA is TGTGCCAGCAGCGTAGGTTGGGACAGCTATGGCTACACCTTC. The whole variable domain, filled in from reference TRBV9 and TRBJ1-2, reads DSGVTQTPKHLITATGQRVTLRCSPRSGDLSVYWYQQSLDQGLQFLIQYYNGEERAKGNILERFSAQQFPDLHSELNLSSLELGDSALYFCASSVGWDSYGYTFGSGTRLTVV.

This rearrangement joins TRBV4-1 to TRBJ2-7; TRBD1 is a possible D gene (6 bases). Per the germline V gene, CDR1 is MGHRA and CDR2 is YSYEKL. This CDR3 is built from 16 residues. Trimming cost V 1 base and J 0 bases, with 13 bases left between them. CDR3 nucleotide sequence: TGCGCCAGCAGCCAAGCGCGAACAGGGACCTCCTACGAGCAGTACTTC. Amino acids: CASSQARTGTSYEQYF.

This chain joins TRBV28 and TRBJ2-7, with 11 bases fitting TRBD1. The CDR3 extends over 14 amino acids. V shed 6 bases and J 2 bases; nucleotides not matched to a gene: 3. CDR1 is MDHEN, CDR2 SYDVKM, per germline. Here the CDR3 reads CASRKGQGAYEQYF. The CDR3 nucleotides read TGTGCCAGCAGAAAGGGACAGGGGGCCTACGAGCAGTACTTC.

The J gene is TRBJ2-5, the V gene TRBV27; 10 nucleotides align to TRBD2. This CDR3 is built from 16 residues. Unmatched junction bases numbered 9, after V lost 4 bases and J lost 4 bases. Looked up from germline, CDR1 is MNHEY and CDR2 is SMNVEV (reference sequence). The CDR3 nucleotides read TGTGCCAGCAGTTCCCTAGCGGGAGTAAGCGGAGAGACCCAGTACTTC. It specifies CASSSLAGVSGETQYF.

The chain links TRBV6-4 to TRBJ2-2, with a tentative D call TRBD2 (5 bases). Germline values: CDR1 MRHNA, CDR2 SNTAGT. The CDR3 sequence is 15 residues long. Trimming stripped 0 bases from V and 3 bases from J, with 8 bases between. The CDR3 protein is CASSDSTGDTGELFF. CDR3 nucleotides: TGTGCCAGCAGTGACTCGACCGGGGACACCGGGGAGCTGTTTTTT.

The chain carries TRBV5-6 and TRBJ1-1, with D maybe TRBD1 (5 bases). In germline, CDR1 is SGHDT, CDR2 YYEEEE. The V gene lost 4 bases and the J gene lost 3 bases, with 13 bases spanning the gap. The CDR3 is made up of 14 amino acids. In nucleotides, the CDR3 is TGTGCCAGCAGCCACCGCGGGGGTGACACTGAAGCTTTCTTT. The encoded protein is CASSHRGGDTEAFF. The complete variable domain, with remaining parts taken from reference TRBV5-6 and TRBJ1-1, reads DAGVTQSPTHLIKTRGQQVTLRCSPKSGHDTVSWYQQALGQGPQFIFQYYEEEERQRGNFPDRFSGHQFPNYSSELNVNALLLGDSALYLCASSHRGGDTEAFFGQGTRLTVV.

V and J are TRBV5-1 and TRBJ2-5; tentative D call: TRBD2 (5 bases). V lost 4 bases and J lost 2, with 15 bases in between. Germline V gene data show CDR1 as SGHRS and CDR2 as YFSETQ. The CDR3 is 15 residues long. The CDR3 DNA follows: TGCGCCAGCAGCCTATCTAGAGGCGGGCAAGAGACCCAGTACTTC. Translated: CASSLSRGGQETQYF. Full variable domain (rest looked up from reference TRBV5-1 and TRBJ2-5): KAGVTQTPRYLIKTRGQQVTLSCSPISGHRSVSWYQQTPGQGLQFLFEYFSETQRNKGNFPGRFSGRQFSNSRSEMNVSTLELGDSALYLCASSLSRGGQETQYFGPGTRLLVL.

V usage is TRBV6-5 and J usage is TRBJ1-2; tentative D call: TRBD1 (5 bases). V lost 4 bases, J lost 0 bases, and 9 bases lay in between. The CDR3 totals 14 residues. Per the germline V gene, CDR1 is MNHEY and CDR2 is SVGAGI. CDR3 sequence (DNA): TGTGCCAGCAGTTCGGGGGGAGCTAACTATGGCTACACCTTC. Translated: CASSSGGANYGYTF.

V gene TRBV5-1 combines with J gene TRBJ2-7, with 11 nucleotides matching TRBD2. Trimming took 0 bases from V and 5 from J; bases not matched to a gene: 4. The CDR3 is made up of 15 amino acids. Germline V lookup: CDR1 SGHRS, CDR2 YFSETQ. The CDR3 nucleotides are TGCGCCAGCAGCTTGGGGACTAGCGGGTACAACGAGCAGTACTTC. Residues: CASSLGTSGYNEQYF.

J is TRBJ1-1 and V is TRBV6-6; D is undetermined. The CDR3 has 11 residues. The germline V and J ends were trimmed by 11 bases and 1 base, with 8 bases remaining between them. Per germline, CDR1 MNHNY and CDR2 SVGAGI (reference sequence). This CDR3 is CALGRNTEAFF. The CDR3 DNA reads TGTGCCCTCGGGAGGAACACTGAAGCTTTCTTT.

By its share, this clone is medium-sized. CDR3 protein: CASSSSQTVMNTEAFF. The CDR3 nucleotides are TGTGCCAGCAGTTCCTCCCAGACAGTCATGAACACTGAAGCTTTCTTT. The rearrangement uses TRBV27 and TRBJ1-1; a possible D gene is TRBD1 (5 bases). This CDR3 has 16 residues. The germline gives CDR1 MNHEY, CDR2 SMNVEV (reference sequence). V was shortened by 4 bases and J by 0 bases, with 15 bases between the two germline ends.

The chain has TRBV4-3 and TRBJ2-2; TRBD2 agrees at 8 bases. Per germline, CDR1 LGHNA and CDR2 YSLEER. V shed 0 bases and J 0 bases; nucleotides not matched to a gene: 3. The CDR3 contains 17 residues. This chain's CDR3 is CASSQETAGANTGELFF. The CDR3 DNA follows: TGCGCCAGCAGCCAAGAGACAGCGGGGGCGAACACCGGGGAGCTGTTTTTT.

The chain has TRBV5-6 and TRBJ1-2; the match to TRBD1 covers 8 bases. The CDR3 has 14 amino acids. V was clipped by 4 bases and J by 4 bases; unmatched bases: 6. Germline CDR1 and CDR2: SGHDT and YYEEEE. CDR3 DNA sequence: TGTGCCAGCAGCCCGACAGGGGTTGCCTATGGCTACACCTTC. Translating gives CASSPTGVAYGYTF.

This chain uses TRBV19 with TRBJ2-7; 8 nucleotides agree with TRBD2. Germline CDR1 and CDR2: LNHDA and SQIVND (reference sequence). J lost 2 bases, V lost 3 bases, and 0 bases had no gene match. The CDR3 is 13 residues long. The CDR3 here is CASSMGLAYEQYF. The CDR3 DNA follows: TGTGCCAGTAGTATGGGACTAGCCTACGAGCAGTACTTC.

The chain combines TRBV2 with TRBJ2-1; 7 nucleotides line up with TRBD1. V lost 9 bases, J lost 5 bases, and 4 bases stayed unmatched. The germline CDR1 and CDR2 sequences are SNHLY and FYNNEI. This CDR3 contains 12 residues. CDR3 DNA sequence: TGTGCCAGTCAGGGGGTCGACAATGAGCAGTTCTTC. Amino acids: CASQGVDNEQFF.

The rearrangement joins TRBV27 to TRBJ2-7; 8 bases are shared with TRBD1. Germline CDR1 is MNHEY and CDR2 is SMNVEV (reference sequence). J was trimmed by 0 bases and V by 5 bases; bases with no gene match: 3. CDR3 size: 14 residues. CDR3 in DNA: TGTGCCAGCAGTGAGCAGGGGGCCTCCTACGAGCAGTACTTC. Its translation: CASSEQGASYEQYF.

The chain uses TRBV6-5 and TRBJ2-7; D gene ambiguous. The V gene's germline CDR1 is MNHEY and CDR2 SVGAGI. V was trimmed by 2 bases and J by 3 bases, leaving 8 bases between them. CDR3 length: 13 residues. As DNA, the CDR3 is TGTGCCAGCAGTTACGGGAAGGGCTACGAGCAGTACTTC. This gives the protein CASSYGKGYEQYF.

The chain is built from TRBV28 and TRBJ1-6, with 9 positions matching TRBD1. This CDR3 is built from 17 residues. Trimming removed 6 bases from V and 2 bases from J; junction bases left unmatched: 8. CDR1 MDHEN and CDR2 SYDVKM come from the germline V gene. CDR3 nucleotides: TGTGCCAGCAGATGGACAGGGGAATTGACCTATAATTCACCCCTCCACTTT. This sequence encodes CASRWTGELTYNSPLHF.

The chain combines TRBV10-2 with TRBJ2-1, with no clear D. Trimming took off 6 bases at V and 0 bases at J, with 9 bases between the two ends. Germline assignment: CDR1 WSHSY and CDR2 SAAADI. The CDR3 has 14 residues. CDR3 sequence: CASRETSSYNEQFF. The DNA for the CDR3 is TGCGCCAGCAGGGAGACAAGCTCCTACAATGAGCAGTTCTTC.

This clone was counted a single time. As DNA, the CDR3 is TGTGCCAGCAGCGCAGAAGGGGGTCTAAATGAGCAGTTCTTC. Protein: CASSAEGGLNEQFF. This chain joins TRBV9 and TRBJ2-1; the D gene is possibly TRBD1 (6 bases). The V end was cut by 3 bases, the J end by 7 bases, with 14 bases between. CDR1 is SGDLS and CDR2 is YYNGEE in the germline V gene. The CDR3 sequence is 14 residues long.

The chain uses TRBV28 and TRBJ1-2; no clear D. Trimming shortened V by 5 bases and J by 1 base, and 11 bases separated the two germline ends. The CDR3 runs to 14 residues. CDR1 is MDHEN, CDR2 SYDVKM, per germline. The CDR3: CASSRAPGNYGYTF. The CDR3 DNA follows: TGTGCCAGCAGTAGGGCCCCCGGTAACTATGGCTACACCTTC.

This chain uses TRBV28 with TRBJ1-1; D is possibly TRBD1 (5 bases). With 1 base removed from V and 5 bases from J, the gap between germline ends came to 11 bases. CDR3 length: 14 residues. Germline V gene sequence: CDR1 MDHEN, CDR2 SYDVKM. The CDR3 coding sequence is TGTGCCAGCAGTTTATCTGGGGGAGGAACTGAAGCTTTCTTT. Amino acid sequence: CASSLSGGGTEAFF.